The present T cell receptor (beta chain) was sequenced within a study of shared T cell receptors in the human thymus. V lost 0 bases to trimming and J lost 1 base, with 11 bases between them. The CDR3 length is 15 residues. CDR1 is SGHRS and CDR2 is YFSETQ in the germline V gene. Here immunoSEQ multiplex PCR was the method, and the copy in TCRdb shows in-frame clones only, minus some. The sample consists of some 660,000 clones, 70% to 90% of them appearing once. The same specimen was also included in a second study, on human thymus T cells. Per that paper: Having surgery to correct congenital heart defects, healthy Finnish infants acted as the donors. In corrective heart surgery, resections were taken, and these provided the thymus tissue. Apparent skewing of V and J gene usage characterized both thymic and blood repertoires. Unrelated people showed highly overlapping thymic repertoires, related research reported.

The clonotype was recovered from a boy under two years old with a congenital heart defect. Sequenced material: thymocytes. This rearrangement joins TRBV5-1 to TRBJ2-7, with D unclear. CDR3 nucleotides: TGCGCCAGCAGCTTGGGCCAGGATGAATCCTACGAGCAGTACTTC. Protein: CASSLGQDESYEQYF. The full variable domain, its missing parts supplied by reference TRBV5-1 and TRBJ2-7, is KAGVTQTPRYLIKTRGQQVTLSCSPISGHRSVSWYQQTPGQGLQFLFEYFSETQRNKGNFPGRFSGRQFSNSRSEMNVSTLELGDSALYLCASSLGQDESYEQYFGPGTRLTVT.